The clone carrying this TCR beta chain was counted a single time. This specimen comes from a study of blood T cell repertoires in COVID-19. Study information: COVID-19 samples, acute and convalescent, were from the United States, Italy and Spain. PBMCs, B-cell-depleted T cells, or T cells were the source of the cDNA or gDNA that made up the material.

How the authors handled the data: It was from reference gene primer amplification that nucleated cell counts were estimated. Only in-frame clones appear in the TCRdb table, and some are missing; sequencing was by immunoSEQ multiplex PCR. That table furnishes V, J and clone size, whereas the DNA furnished D and trimming. This table holds 150,000 to 190,000 clones, about four fifths found once. Germline V lookup: CDR1 SQVTM, CDR2 ANQGSEA. With 7 bases clipped from V and 0 bases from J, the junction kept 4 bases outside the gene matches. The CDR3 sequence is 13 residues long. Sequencing was done on a sample of peripheral blood. This TCR came from a woman aged 80 or over with acute or convalescent COVID-19. The V and J genes are TRBV29-1 and TRBJ2-5; 8 bases map to TRBD2. The CDR3 DNA reads TGCAGCGCACTAGCGGCTGACCAAGAGACCCAGTACTTC. Its protein is CSALAADQETQYF.